The source of this T cell receptor beta chain is a study of OX40 agonist ivuxolimab in advanced cancers. The study, taken as a whole, reports: Blood T cells, both CD4+ and CD8+, expanded clonally by week 6 at 0.1 to 3.0 mg/kg.

Profiled with immunoSEQ multiplex PCR; TCRdb holds only in-frame clones, not every one. Of 8,000 to 11,000 clones in the sample, around 80% are singletons; the top ten hold approximately 30%. Germline values: CDR1 SGHNT, CDR2 YENEEA. V gave up 3 bases and J gave up 1 base, with 3 bases separating them. CDR3 length equals 12 residues. Notes on this clone: As yet, its antigen is unknown.

The rearrangement uses TRBV11-3 and TRBJ1-1, with no clear D. This clonotype was sampled from an adult with an advanced solid tumor such as melanoma, head and neck, liver or kidney cancer. The sample consisted of CD4+ or CD8+ T cells sorted from blood, taken in a trial of the OX40 agonist ivuxolimab. The CDR3 is CASSFRNTEAFF. The CDR3 DNA reads as TGTGCCAGCAGCTTTCGGAACACTGAAGCTTTCTTT.